This T cell receptor (beta chain) was sequenced for a study of T cells in Graves' hyperthyroidism and ophthalmopathy. The CDR3 totals 13 residues. Germline V gene data show CDR1 as WSHSY and CDR2 as SAAADI. V lost 3 bases and J lost 4, with 9 bases in between. Note on this clonotype: Its antigen remains unknown.

The study, taken as a whole, reports: Blood held most thyroid clonotypes expanded above 0.001 frequency.

It was RNA transcripts that yielded the amplified TCR beta CDR3 regions. A set of HTBI primers served as the primers for a first-round RT-PCR of the TCR CDR3. One entry per CDR3 protein results from TCRdb running MiXCR on the multiplex PCR reads. The sample holds about 500,000 distinct CDR3 sequences, around 50% seen once. The TCR originated in an adult woman with Graves' disease, either hyperthyroidism or ophthalmopathy (not recorded which). The chain has TRBV10-2 and TRBJ1-1; D ambiguous. Sequenced material: peripheral blood or thyroid tissue (not recorded which). Here the CDR3 DNA reads TGCGCCAGCAGTGAAGGGCAGCTCACTGAAGCTTTCTTT. This sequence encodes CASSEGQLTEAFF.